This entry lists 23 T cell receptor beta chains sequenced from one sample in a study of CD8 T cells in Susac syndrome. After extraction with the RNeasy kit, roughly 0.5 to 1 ug of the RNA was reverse transcribed using random hexamers. TCRdb re-analysed the immunoSEQ multiplex PCR reads in MiXCR, keeping a single row per CDR3 protein. The sample lists approximately 200,000 distinct CDR3 sequences, approximately 95% occurring once. Input material: CD4+ T cells from PBMCs. The source is a human donor with multiple sclerosis.

CDR3 in amino acids: CSATQGDDSPLHF. As DNA, the CDR3 is TGCAGTGCCACACAGGGAGATGATTCACCCCTCCACTTT. The chain couples TRBV20-1 to TRBJ1-6; D might be TRBD1 (6 bases). The CDR3 extends over 13 amino acids. Germline V CDR1 and CDR2: DFQATT, SNEGSKA (reference sequence). The V end lost 6 bases, the J end lost 8 bases, and 14 bases lay between the germline ends.

The genes are TRBV9 and TRBJ2-2; D is possibly TRBD2 (5 bases). CDR1 and CDR2 from the germline V gene are SGDLS and YYNGEE. Trimming left V 6 bases short and J 7 bases short, with 10 bases between. The CDR3 loop spans 12 amino acids. CDR3 nucleotides: TGTGCCAGCAAGGGAGTTGGCGGGGAGCTGTTTTTT. Its translation is CASKGVGGELFF. Complete variable domain (other parts from reference TRBV9 and TRBJ2-2): DSGVTQTPKHLITATGQRVTLRCSPRSGDLSVYWYQQSLDQGLQFLIQYYNGEERAKGNILERFSAQQFPDLHSELNLSSLELGDSALYFCASKGVGGELFFGEGSRLTVL.

This chain uses TRBV20-1 with TRBJ1-1; 7 bases fit TRBD1. V shed 0 bases and J 8 bases; nucleotides not matched to a gene: 3. CDR1 and CDR2 (germline): DFQATT, SNEGSKA (reference sequence). The CDR3 totals 12 residues. The CDR3 DNA is TGCAGTGCTAGAGACTGGGACAGCGAAGCTTTCTTT. It specifies CSARDWDSEAFF.

This clonotype was seen once. The chain couples TRBV2 to TRBJ2-2; a possible D gene is TRBD1 (5 bases). Trimming shortened V by 3 bases and J by 6 bases, and 14 bases separated the two germline ends. CDR3 length: 15 amino acids. Looked up from germline, CDR1 is SNHLY and CDR2 is FYNNEI. CDR3 nucleotide sequence: TGTGCCAGCAGTGACCAGGGTCTTATCTCCGGGGAGCTGTTTTTT. Its protein product is CASSDQGLISGELFF.

This chain uses TRBV7-2 with TRBJ2-3, with a possible D match to TRBD2 (5 bases). In germline, CDR1 is SGHTA, CDR2 FQGNSA. V was trimmed by 5 bases and J by 5 bases, leaving 14 bases between them. This CDR3 spans 14 amino acids. The CDR3 region is CASSRGFEGDTQYF. The DNA of the CDR3 is TGTGCCAGCAGCCGAGGATTTGAGGGAGATACGCAGTATTTT. Supplemented by reference TRBV7-2 and TRBJ2-3, the full variable domain reads GAGVSQSPSNKVTEKGKDVELRCDPISGHTALYWYRQSLGQGLEFLIYFQGNSAPDKSGLPSDRFSAERTGGSVSTLTIQRTQQEDSAVYLCASSRGFEGDTQYFGPGTRLTVL.

The chain combines TRBV27 with TRBJ2-7; the D call may be TRBD1 or TRBD2 (5 bases each). This CDR3 spans 13 amino acids. Per germline, CDR1 MNHEY and CDR2 SMNVEV (reference sequence). V lost 8 bases to trimming and J lost 1 base, with 12 bases between them. The CDR3 reads CASGRDGSYEQYF. CDR3 nucleotide sequence: TGTGCCAGCGGCCGGGACGGTTCCTACGAGCAGTACTTC.

This chain joins TRBV12-3 or TRBV12-4 and TRBJ2-7; no clear D. CDR3 size: 12 residues. Trimming took off 5 bases at V and 3 bases at J, with 8 bases between the two ends. CDR3 DNA sequence: TGTGCCAGCAGTCAGTCCAGCTACGAGCAGTACGTC. Translating gives CASSQSSYEQYV.

This chain connects TRBV18 to TRBJ2-5; D is unresolved. Trimming took 2 bases from V and 1 from J, leaving 5 bases between them. CDR1 and CDR2 (germline): KGHSH, LQKENI. The CDR3 loop spans 13 amino acids. The CDR3 coding sequence is TGTGCCAGCTCACCAAACTTCCAAGAGACCCAGTACTTC. Amino acids: CASSPNFQETQYF.

V is TRBV3-1 and J is TRBJ2-5; D is ambiguous. The V end lost 6 bases, the J end lost 2 bases, and 10 bases lay between the germline ends. CDR3 length: 13 residues. The germline gives CDR1 LGHDT, CDR2 YNNKEL (reference sequence). CDR3 sequence: CASSPLWQETQYF. CDR3 bases: TGTGCCAGCAGTCCTCTCTGGCAAGAGACCCAGTACTTC.

V is TRBV5-4 and J is TRBJ2-6, with TRBD2 matching 8 bases. J was trimmed by 2 bases and V by 0 bases; bases with no gene match: 4. This CDR3 region has 17 residues. The germline V gene encodes CDR1 SGHNT and CDR2 YYREEE (reference sequence). The CDR3 DNA reads as TGTGCCAGCAGCTTGGCCCGGGGGGGTACTGGGGCCAACGTCCTGACTTTC. Translating gives CASSLARGGTGANVLTF.

V usage is TRBV30 and J usage is TRBJ2-2, with D tentatively TRBD1 (5 bases). Trimming left V 2 bases short and J 0 bases short, with 10 bases between. The CDR3 runs to 15 residues. Germline values: CDR1 GTSNPN, CDR2 SVGIG (reference sequence). The CDR3 region is CAWSRGQANTGELFF. The CDR3 DNA reads TGTGCCTGGAGTCGAGGACAAGCGAACACCGGGGAGCTGTTTTTT.

The V gene is TRBV20-1, the J gene TRBJ2-1; 11 bases align to TRBD2. This CDR3 contains 18 residues. Germline assignment: CDR1 DFQATT and CDR2 SNEGSKA (reference sequence). Trimming removed 1 base from V and 5 bases from J; junction bases left unmatched: 13. The DNA for the CDR3 is TGCAGTGCTAGAGTAATAGCGGGGGGGCCTCGTGAGCACAATGAGCAGTTCTTC. It codes for CSARVIAGGPREHNEQFF.

The chain carries TRBV20-1 and TRBJ2-1; D possibly corresponds to TRBD2 (7 bases). V shed 3 bases and J shed 8 bases, with 17 bases lying between them. Per the germline V gene, CDR1 is DFQATT and CDR2 is SNEGSKA (reference sequence). The CDR3 covers 14 residues. The DNA of the CDR3 is TGCAGTGCTAGTTTGGGGGGGGCCAGGGATGAGCAGTTCTTC. This gives the protein CSASLGGARDEQFF.

This clonotype was seen a single time. The chain carries TRBV20-1 and TRBJ2-6, with D perhaps being TRBD1 or TRBD2 (5 bases each). The CDR3 totals 14 residues. CDR1 is DFQATT, CDR2 SNEGSKA, per germline (reference sequence). The V end was cut by 6 bases, the J end by 0 bases, with 9 bases between. The CDR3 bases are TGCAGTGCCAGGGAGAGCTCTGGGGCCAACGTCCTGACTTTC. This gives the protein CSARESSGANVLTF.

The chain recombines TRBV7-9 with TRBJ2-3; 13 nucleotides line up with TRBD2. Germline V gene sequence: CDR1 SEHNR, CDR2 FQNEAQ (reference sequence). CDR3 length: 17 residues. Trimming took 5 bases from V and 5 from J; bases not matched to a gene: 10. CDR3 loop: CASSRTSGGSTQDTQYF. The CDR3 DNA is TGTGCCAGCAGCCGGACTAGCGGGGGCTCCACCCAAGATACGCAGTATTTT. Full variable domain (outside the CDR3, taken from reference TRBV7-9 and TRBJ2-3): DTGVSQNPRHKITKRGQNVTFRCDPISEHNRLYWYRQTLGQGPEFLTYFQNEAQLEKSRLLSDRFSAERPKGSFSTLEIQRTEQGDSAMYLCASSRTSGGSTQDTQYFGPGTRLTVL.

The chain combines TRBV5-4 with TRBJ2-5; possible D gene TRBD1, 5 bases. CDR1 is SGHNT and CDR2 is YYREEE in the germline V gene (reference sequence). V was cut by 4 bases and J by 1 base, with 14 bases left in between. This CDR3 is 15 amino acids long. CDR3 region: CASSRFTDIQETQYF. In nucleotides, the CDR3 is TGTGCCAGCAGCCGTTTCACGGACATCCAAGAGACCCAGTACTTC.

The chain employs TRBV9 and TRBJ1-2; D might be TRBD1 (6 bases). Trimming left V 0 bases short and J 7 bases short, with 19 bases between. This CDR3 is built from 16 residues. The germline gives CDR1 SGDLS, CDR2 YYNGEE. The CDR3 DNA reads as TGTGCCAGCAGCGTAGACTCGGAGGGGAGGGGGTCTGGCTACACCTTC. Translation gives CASSVDSEGRGSGYTF.

V gene TRBV12-5 combines with J gene TRBJ2-1, with 10 bases that match TRBD1. Trimming removed 3 bases from V and 6 bases from J; junction bases left unmatched: 14. The CDR3 is 18 residues long. Germline values: CDR1 LGHNT, CDR2 FRNRAP. The CDR3 DNA follows: TGTGCTAGTGGTTTAGCCTCTAAGGGACAGGGGCGCCCCAATGAGCAGTTCTTC. This sequence encodes CASGLASKGQGRPNEQFF. Looking up the rest from reference TRBV12-5 and TRBJ2-1 gives the full variable domain: DARVTQTPRHKVTEMGQEVTMRCQPILGHNTVFWYRQTMMQGLELLAYFRNRAPLDDSGMPKDRFSAEMPDATLATLKIQPSEPRDSAVYFCASGLASKGQGRPNEQFFGPGTRLTVL.

The CDR3 here is CSVEVETGANYGYTF. As DNA, the CDR3 is TGCAGCGTTGAAGTAGAGACAGGAGCTAACTATGGCTACACCTTC. The chain links TRBV29-1 to TRBJ1-2; TRBD1 might be the D (6 bases). The CDR3 loop spans 15 amino acids. Per the germline V gene, CDR1 is SQVTM and CDR2 is ANQGSEA. V lost 1 base and J 0 bases, leaving 12 bases between the germline ends.

The rearrangement joins TRBV4-2 to TRBJ2-5; no reliable D call. The CDR3 length is 14 residues. Germline-derived CDR1 and CDR2 are LGHNA and YNFKEQ. Trimming pared 4 bases from V and 2 bases from J, leaving 11 bases between. Here the CDR3 reads CASSRALSQETQYF. The CDR3 DNA reads TGTGCCAGCAGCCGAGCCCTCTCTCAAGAGACCCAGTACTTC.

The chain uses TRBV2 and TRBJ2-3; D is undetermined. With 7 bases removed from V and 4 bases from J, the gap between germline ends came to 9 bases. CDR3 size: 12 residues. The germline V gene has CDR1 SNHLY and CDR2 FYNNEI. The CDR3 DNA is TGTGCCAGCAATTGGGCTTCAGATACGCAGTATTTT. Protein sequence: CASNWASDTQYF.

A single count supports this clonotype. The chain links TRBV6-5 to TRBJ1-1; 7 nucleotides align to TRBD1. This CDR3 spans 15 amino acids. CDR1 is MNHEY, CDR2 SVGAGI, per germline. Trimming cost V 6 bases and J 3 bases; bases outside gene matches: 10. CDR3 sequence: CASSKRGRKDTEAFF. The CDR3 DNA reads as TGTGCCAGCAGCAAGAGGGGGCGCAAGGACACTGAAGCTTTCTTT.

This rearrangement joins TRBV3-1 to TRBJ1-1; no definite D call. V was trimmed by 2 bases and J by 0 bases, leaving 16 bases between them. This CDR3 has 17 amino acids. CDR1 and CDR2 from the germline V gene are LGHDT and YNNKEL (reference sequence). CDR3 coding DNA: TGTGCCAGCAGCCAACAGGCGCGGGCAACCATGAACACTGAAGCTTTCTTT. This gives the protein CASSQQARATMNTEAFF.